One and the same sample provided the 27 T cell receptor beta chains below, sequenced in a study of cytomegalovirus exposure and HLA in healthy donors. 13 Jbeta primers and 60 Vbeta primers were used for the PCR. Generated by immunoSEQ multiplex PCR, the TCRdb table keeps only in-frame clones and is missing some. The record lists more than 45,000 clones, of which the ten most abundant hold more than 9%. The sequencing sample was made of PBMCs. The receptor set was obtained from a woman aged 30 to 39 in good health and CMV-seropositive.

This chain joins TRBV6-5 and TRBJ2-5, with D hard to call. Germline loops: CDR1 MNHEY, CDR2 SVGAGI. With 0 bases removed from V and 5 bases from J, the gap between germline ends came to 10 bases. The CDR3 spans 14 residues. Here the CDR3 reads CASSYSSRVETQYF. The CDR3 bases are TGTGCCAGCAGTTACTCGAGTCGGGTGGAGACCCAGTACTTC.

The CDR3 DNA reads as TGTGCCAGCAGCTCGGACACAGGAGTTGAAAACCCCGAGCAGTACTTC. Protein sequence: CASSSDTGVENPEQYF. The J gene is TRBJ2-7, the V gene TRBV7-9; a weak D match, TRBD1 (5 bases). Germline assignment: CDR1 SEHNR and CDR2 FQNEAQ (reference sequence). V was clipped by 4 bases and J by 6 bases, with 22 bases between them. CDR3 length equals 16 residues. The full variable domain, in which reference TRBV7-9 and TRBJ2-7 provide the parts outside the CDR3, is DTGVSQNPRHKITKRGQNVTFRCDPISEHNRLYWYRQTLGQGPEFLTYFQNEAQLEKSRLLSDRFSAERPKGSFSTLEIQRTEQGDSAMYLCASSSDTGVENPEQYFGPGTRLTVT.

V is TRBV2 and J is TRBJ2-1, with TRBD2 identical over 9 bases. Germline V gene data show CDR1 as SNHLY and CDR2 as FYNNEI. The CDR3 has 16 amino acids. The V gene end was trimmed by 5 bases and the J gene end by 5 bases; junction bases not matched to a gene: 10. The CDR3 DNA reads as TGTGCCAGCAGTCCCCCGGGGGTAGCGGGGGACAATGAGCAGTTCTTC. It yields the protein CASSPPGVAGDNEQFF.

The CDR3 DNA reads as TGTGCCAGCAGTGTCAGACAGGGGATCGGGGAGCTGTTTTTT. Its translation is CASSVRQGIGELFF. This sequence joins TRBV6-4 and TRBJ2-2; 8 positions match TRBD1. Germline V gene lookup returns CDR1 MRHNA and CDR2 SNTAGT. Trimming at V came to 4 bases and at J to 7 bases, leaving 5 bases not matched to a gene. The CDR3 is 14 amino acids.

The rearrangement uses TRBV30 and TRBJ1-4; D remains ambiguous. The CDR3 sequence is 12 residues long. Germline V gives CDR1 GTSNPN, CDR2 SVGIG (reference sequence). Trimming took off 5 bases at V and 5 bases at J, with 9 bases between the two ends. CDR3 loop: CAWESRNEKLFF. CDR3 nucleotides: TGTGCCTGGGAATCCAGGAATGAAAAACTGTTTTTT.

The J gene is TRBJ1-5, the V gene TRBV19; TRBD1 is a possible D gene (6 bases). CDR3 length equals 13 residues. V lost 7 bases and J lost 4, with 11 bases in between. CDR1 and CDR2 from the germline V gene are LNHDA and SQIVND (reference sequence). CDR3 loop: CASKQGRNQPQHF. The DNA of the CDR3 is TGTGCCAGTAAACAGGGTAGGAATCAGCCCCAGCATTTT.

This chain joins TRBV5-1 and TRBJ1-1; D is unresolved. CDR1 and CDR2 from the germline V gene are SGHRS and YFSETQ. Trimming cost V 0 bases and J 3 bases, with 9 bases left between them. The CDR3 runs 14 residues. CDR3 loop: CASSLVRGDTEAFF. In DNA, the CDR3 is TGCGCCAGCAGCTTGGTTCGGGGAGACACTGAAGCTTTCTTT.

This chain connects TRBV7-9 to TRBJ1-1, with TRBD1 as a possible D gene (5 bases). The CDR3 spans 14 residues. Germline lookup yields CDR1 SEHNR and CDR2 FQNEAQ (reference sequence). Trimming shortened V by 2 bases and J by 5 bases, and 12 bases separated the two germline ends. In DNA form, the CDR3 reads TGTGCCAGCAGCTTACAGGGCTTATGGACTGAAGCTTTCTTT. It encodes CASSLQGLWTEAFF.

The J gene is TRBJ1-6, the V gene TRBV28; 9 nucleotides agree with TRBD1. Looked up from germline, CDR1 is MDHEN and CDR2 is SYDVKM. V lost 7 bases and J lost 7; bases outside the gene matches: 5. The CDR3 length is 14 residues. The CDR3, as DNA: TGTGCCAGCACCTCGGGACAGGGCAATTCACCCCTCCACTTT. It yields the protein CASTSGQGNSPLHF.

J is TRBJ1-5 and V is TRBV7-9; TRBD1 matches at 8 bases. Germline assignment: CDR1 SEHNR and CDR2 FQNEAQ (reference sequence). J gave up 4 bases and V 4 bases, and 6 bases lay outside the gene matches. CDR3 length equals 15 residues. The chain's CDR3 is CASSSYRGRNQPQHF. The CDR3 bases are TGTGCCAGCAGCTCTTACAGGGGGAGGAATCAGCCCCAGCATTTT.

V is TRBV27 and J is TRBJ1-2; a weak D match, TRBD1 (6 bases). CDR3 length equals 16 residues. The germline CDR1 and CDR2 sequences are MNHEY and SMNVEV (reference sequence). Trimming shortened V by 4 bases and J by 1 base, and 16 bases separated the two germline ends. Here the CDR3 reads CASSSTGTLNNYGYTF. The DNA of the CDR3 is TGTGCCAGCAGTTCGACCGGGACACTAAATAACTATGGCTACACCTTC.

The chain links TRBV30 to TRBJ1-2, with 8 bases lining up with TRBD1. CDR1 and CDR2 from the germline V gene are GTSNPN and SVGIG (reference sequence). V lost 7 bases and J lost 4; bases outside the gene matches: 5. The CDR3 covers 12 residues. The CDR3 region is CALETGGYGYTF. Here the CDR3 DNA reads TGTGCCTTGGAAACAGGGGGCTATGGCTACACCTTC.

The chain couples TRBV6-1 to TRBJ2-7; 7 bases agree with TRBD1. Germline lookup yields CDR1 MNHNS and CDR2 SASEGT. The CDR3 is 15 residues long. V dropped 4 bases and J dropped 2; count of bases not matched to a gene: 8. CDR3 region: CASSGLPGQTYEQYF. In DNA form, the CDR3 reads TGTGCCAGCAGTGGCCTCCCGGGACAGACCTACGAGCAGTACTTC.

The CDR3 loop is CASRPYSGSPGETQYF. The CDR3 DNA reads TGTGCCAGTAGACCCTATAGCGGGAGCCCAGGGGAGACCCAGTACTTC. The chain uses TRBV19 and TRBJ2-5, with 9 bases fitting TRBD2. The CDR3 runs to 16 residues. Looked up from germline, CDR1 is LNHDA and CDR2 is SQIVND (reference sequence). Trimming removed 6 bases from V and 5 bases from J; junction bases left unmatched: 13.

The genes are TRBV6-1 and TRBJ2-3, with TRBD2 matching over 13 bases. CDR1 and CDR2 (germline): MNHNS, SASEGT. After removal of 4 bases from V and 4 bases from J, the junction contained 11 bases not matched to a gene. The CDR3 is 18 amino acids. The CDR3 region is CASSGTSGRAGGADTQYF. The CDR3 DNA reads as TGTGCCAGCAGTGGTACTAGCGGGAGGGCCGGGGGCGCAGATACGCAGTATTTT.

The rearrangement links TRBV6-5 to TRBJ1-1, with D perhaps matching TRBD1 (5 bases). The CDR3 has 13 amino acids. Germline V gene sequence: CDR1 MNHEY, CDR2 SVGAGI. V was pared by 2 bases and J by 4 bases, with 8 bases between. Written as DNA, the CDR3 is TGTGCCAGCAGTTACATGGGGGGCACTGAAGCTTTCTTT. It encodes CASSYMGGTEAFF.

CDR3 protein: CASSGLDSYNEQFF. Here the CDR3 DNA reads TGTGCCAGCAGTGGACTAGATTCCTACAATGAGCAGTTCTTC. The rearrangement links TRBV6-5 to TRBJ2-1, with 7 bases matching TRBD2. CDR3 size: 14 residues. The germline CDR1 and CDR2 sequences are MNHEY and SVGAGI. Trimming took 5 bases from V and 1 from J; bases not matched to a gene: 2.

The rearrangement links TRBV5-1 to TRBJ2-2; TRBD1 matches at 7 bases. This CDR3 comprises 14 residues. CDR1 is SGHRS and CDR2 is YFSETQ in the germline V gene. V dropped 3 bases and J dropped 5; count of bases not matched to a gene: 4. In DNA form, the CDR3 reads TGCGCCAGCAGCTGGGGCAGGGGGACCGGGGAGCTGTTTTTT. Its protein is CASSWGRGTGELFF.

Notes on this clone: One junction end does not reproduce the germline sequence, and a read error may be involved. J is TRBJ2-7 and V is TRBV10-3; TRBD2 matches 9 bases. Germline V lookup: CDR1 ENHRY, CDR2 SYGVKD. This CDR3 is 11 amino acids long. This CDR3 is CAISEPGLAVF. In DNA form, the CDR3 reads TGTGCCATCAGTGAGCCGGGACTAGCAGTCTTC.

The chain has TRBV14 and TRBJ2-7, with D maybe TRBD1 (6 bases). Germline assignment: CDR1 SGHDN and CDR2 FVKESK. The V end lost 8 bases, the J end lost 2 bases, and 16 bases lay between the germline ends. CDR3 size: 14 residues. The CDR3 DNA reads as TGTGCCAGCTCACCAATCCAGGGGCCCTACGAGCAGTACTTC. It translates to CASSPIQGPYEQYF.

The rearrangement uses TRBV5-1 and TRBJ1-1; D unclear. The CDR3 extends over 13 amino acids. In germline, CDR1 is SGHRS, CDR2 YFSETQ. Trimming took 4 bases from V and 3 from J, leaving 10 bases between them. The CDR3 loop is CASSLHGDTEAFF. The CDR3 DNA reads as TGCGCCAGCAGCCTCCACGGGGACACTGAAGCTTTCTTT. The full variable domain, rest sourced from reference TRBV5-1 and TRBJ1-1, is KAGVTQTPRYLIKTRGQQVTLSCSPISGHRSVSWYQQTPGQGLQFLFEYFSETQRNKGNFPGRFSGRQFSNSRSEMNVSTLELGDSALYLCASSLHGDTEAFFGQGTRLTVV.

As DNA, the CDR3 is TGTGCCAGCTCACTCACAGGGGGCTCAGGTAACATTCAGTACTTC. The encoded protein is CASSLTGGSGNIQYF. The chain is built from TRBV18 and TRBJ2-4; 9 bases map to TRBD1. Trimming took 4 bases from V and 7 from J; bases not matched to a gene: 8. The CDR3 covers 15 residues. Germline-derived CDR1 and CDR2 are KGHSH and LQKENI.

The chain has TRBV5-6 and TRBJ2-5, with TRBD1 matching 10 bases. Germline V gene data show CDR1 as SGHDT and CDR2 as YYEEEE. CDR3 size: 15 residues. V gave up 4 bases and J gave up 5 bases; unmatched junction bases: 8. The CDR3 DNA reads as TGTGCCAGCAGCAAGACAGGGGGCGGGGTGGAGACCCAGTACTTC. As protein: CASSKTGGGVETQYF.

A remark on this clone: At one end the junction does not follow the germline gene, possibly because of a read error. The chain is built from TRBV29-1 and TRBJ2-7, with 10 bases lining up with TRBD1. The CDR3 is 13 residues long. Germline CDR1 reads SQVTM; CDR2 reads ANQGSEA. CDR3 DNA: TGCAGCGGGGGACAGGGGTCCTCCCACGAGCAGTACTTC. Its translation is CSGGQGSSHEQYF.

V and J are TRBV5-6 and TRBJ1-4; D uncertain. This CDR3 is built from 14 residues. Germline CDR1 is SGHDT and CDR2 is YYEEEE. The germline V and J ends were trimmed by 6 bases and 5 bases, with 14 bases remaining between them. DNA of the CDR3: TGTGCCAGCACCACTGACGGGAGGAATGAAAAACTGTTTTTT. Translation gives CASTTDGRNEKLFF.

The chain combines TRBV2 with TRBJ1-1; D call uncertain. With 7 bases removed from V and 1 base from J, the gap between germline ends came to 10 bases. The CDR3 loop spans 13 amino acids. The germline CDR1 and CDR2 sequences are SNHLY and FYNNEI. The chain's CDR3 is CASTKDSNTEAFF. For the CDR3, the DNA is TGTGCCAGCACCAAGGACTCGAACACTGAAGCTTTCTTT.

This sequence joins TRBV6-6 and TRBJ2-7, with a possible D match to TRBD2 (7 bases). Trimming took off 2 bases at V and 2 bases at J, with 16 bases between the two ends. CDR3 length equals 16 residues. Germline V CDR1 and CDR2: MNHNY, SVGAGI (reference sequence). The CDR3, as DNA: TGTGCCAGCAGTTACGGACTAGGGGGTAGGGCCTACGAGCAGTACTTC. Translation gives CASSYGLGGRAYEQYF.